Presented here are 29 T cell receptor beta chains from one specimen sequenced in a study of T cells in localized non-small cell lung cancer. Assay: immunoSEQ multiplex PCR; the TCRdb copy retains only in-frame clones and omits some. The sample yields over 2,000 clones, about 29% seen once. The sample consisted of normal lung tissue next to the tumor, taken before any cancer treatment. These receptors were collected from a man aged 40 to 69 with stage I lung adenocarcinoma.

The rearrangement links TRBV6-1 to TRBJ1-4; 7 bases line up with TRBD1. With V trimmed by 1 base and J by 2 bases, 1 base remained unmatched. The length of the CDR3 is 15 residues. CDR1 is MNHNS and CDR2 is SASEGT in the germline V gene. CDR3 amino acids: CASSEEGATNEKLFF. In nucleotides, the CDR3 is TGTGCCAGCAGTGAAGAGGGGGCGACTAATGAAAAACTGTTTTTT.

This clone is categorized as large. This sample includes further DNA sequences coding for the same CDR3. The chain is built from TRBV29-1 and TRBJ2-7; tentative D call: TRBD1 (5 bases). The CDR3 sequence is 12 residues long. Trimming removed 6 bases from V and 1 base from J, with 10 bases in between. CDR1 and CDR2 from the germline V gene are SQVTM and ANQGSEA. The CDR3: CSVRTLSYEQYF. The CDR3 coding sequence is TGCAGCGTCCGGACACTTTCCTACGAGCAGTACTTC.

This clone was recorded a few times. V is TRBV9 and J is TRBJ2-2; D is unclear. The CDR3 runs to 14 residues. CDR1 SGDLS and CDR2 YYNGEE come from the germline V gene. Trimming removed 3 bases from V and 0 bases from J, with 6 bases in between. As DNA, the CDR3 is TGTGCCAGCAGCGCGATTTCGAACACCGGGGAGCTGTTTTTT. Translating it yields CASSAISNTGELFF.

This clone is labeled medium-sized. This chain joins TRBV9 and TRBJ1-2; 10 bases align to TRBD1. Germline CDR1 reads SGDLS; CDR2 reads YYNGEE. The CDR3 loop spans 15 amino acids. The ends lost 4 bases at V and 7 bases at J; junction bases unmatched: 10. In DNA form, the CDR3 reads TGTGCCAGCAGCCCAGCCGGGACAGGGGTTTTTGGCTACACCTTC. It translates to CASSPAGTGVFGYTF.

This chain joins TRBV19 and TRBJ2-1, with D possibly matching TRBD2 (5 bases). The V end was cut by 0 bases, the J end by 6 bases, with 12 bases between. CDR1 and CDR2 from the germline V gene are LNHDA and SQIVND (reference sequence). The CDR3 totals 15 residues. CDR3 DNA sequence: TGTGCCAGTAGTATAGATGGCGGGCCCCGCAATGAGCAGTTCTTC. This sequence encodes CASSIDGGPRNEQFF.

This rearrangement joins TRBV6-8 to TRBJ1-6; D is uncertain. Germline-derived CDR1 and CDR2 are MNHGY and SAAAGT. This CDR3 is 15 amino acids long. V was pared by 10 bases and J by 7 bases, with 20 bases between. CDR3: CAISPSGKKNSPLHF. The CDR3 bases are TGTGCCATCAGCCCCTCCGGGAAGAAGAATTCACCCCTCCACTTT.

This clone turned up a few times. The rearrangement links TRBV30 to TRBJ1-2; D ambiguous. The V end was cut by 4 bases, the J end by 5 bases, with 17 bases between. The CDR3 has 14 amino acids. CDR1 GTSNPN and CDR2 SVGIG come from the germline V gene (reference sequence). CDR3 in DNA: TGTGCCTGGATGCACCCTCCCGGGAAATATGGCTACACCTTC. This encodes CAWMHPPGKYGYTF. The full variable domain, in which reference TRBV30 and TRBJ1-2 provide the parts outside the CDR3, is SQTIHQWPATLVQPVGSPLSLECTVEGTSNPNLYWYRQAAGRGLQLLFYSVGIGQISSEVPQNLSASRPQDRQFILSSKKLLLSDSGFYLCAWMHPPGKYGYTFGSGTRLTVV.

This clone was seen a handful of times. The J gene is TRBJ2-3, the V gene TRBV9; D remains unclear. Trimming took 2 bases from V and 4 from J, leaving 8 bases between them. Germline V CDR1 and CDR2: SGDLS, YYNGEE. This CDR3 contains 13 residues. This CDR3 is CASSVRPPDTQYF. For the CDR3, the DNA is TGTGCCAGCAGCGTTCGGCCACCAGATACGCAGTATTTT.

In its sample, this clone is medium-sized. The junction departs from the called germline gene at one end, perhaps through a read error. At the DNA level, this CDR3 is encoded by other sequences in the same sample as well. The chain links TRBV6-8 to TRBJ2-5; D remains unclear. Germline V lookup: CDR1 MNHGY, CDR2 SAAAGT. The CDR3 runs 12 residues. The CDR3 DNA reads TGTGCCATCAGTAGGGATCAAGAGACCCAGTACTTC. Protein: CAISRDQETQYF.

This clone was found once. The CDR3: CASSLEDNRLGGEQYF. CDR3 DNA sequence: TGCGCCAGCAGCTTGGAAGACAACCGCCTAGGGGGCGAGCAGTACTTC. The gene calls are TRBV5-1 and TRBJ2-7, with a tentative D call TRBD1 (6 bases). Germline lookup yields CDR1 SGHRS and CDR2 YFSETQ. Trimming removed 0 bases at V and 6 bases at J, with 19 bases between. The CDR3 runs 16 residues.

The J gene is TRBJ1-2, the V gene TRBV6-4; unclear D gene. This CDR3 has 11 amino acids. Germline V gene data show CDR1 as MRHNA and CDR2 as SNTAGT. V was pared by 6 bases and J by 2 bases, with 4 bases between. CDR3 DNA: TGTGCCAGCAGATCAAACTATGGCTACACCTTC. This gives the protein CASRSNYGYTF.

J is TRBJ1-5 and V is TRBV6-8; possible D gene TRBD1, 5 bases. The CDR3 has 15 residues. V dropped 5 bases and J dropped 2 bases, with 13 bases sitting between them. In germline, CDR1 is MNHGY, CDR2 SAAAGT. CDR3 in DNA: TGTGCCAGCAGTCGGGACGGCCTGGGCAATCAGCCCCAGCATTTT. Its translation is CASSRDGLGNQPQHF.

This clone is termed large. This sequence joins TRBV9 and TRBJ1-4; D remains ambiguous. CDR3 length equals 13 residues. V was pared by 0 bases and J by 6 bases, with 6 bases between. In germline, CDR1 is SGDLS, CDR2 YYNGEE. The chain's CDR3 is CASSVAMDEKLFF. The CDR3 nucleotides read TGTGCCAGCAGCGTAGCTATGGATGAAAAACTGTTTTTT.

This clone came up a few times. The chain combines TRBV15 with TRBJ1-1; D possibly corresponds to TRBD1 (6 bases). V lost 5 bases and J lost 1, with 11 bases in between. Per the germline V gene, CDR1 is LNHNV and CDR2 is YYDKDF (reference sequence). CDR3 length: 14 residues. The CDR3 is CATSLGGRNTEAFF. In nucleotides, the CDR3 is TGTGCCACCAGCCTAGGGGGACGGAACACTGAAGCTTTCTTT.

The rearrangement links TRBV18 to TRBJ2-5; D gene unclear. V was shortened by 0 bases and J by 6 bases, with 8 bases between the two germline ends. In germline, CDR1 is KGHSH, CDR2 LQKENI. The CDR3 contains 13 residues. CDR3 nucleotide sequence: TGTGCCAGCTCACCACCGAGCGCCCAGACCCAGTACTTC. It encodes CASSPPSAQTQYF.

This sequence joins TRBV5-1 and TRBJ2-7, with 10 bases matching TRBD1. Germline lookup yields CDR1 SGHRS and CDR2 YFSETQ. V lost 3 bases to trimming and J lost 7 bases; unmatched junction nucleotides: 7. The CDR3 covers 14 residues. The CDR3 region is CASSSGTGVGEQYF. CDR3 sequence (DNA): TGCGCCAGCAGCTCCGGGACAGGGGTAGGGGAGCAGTACTTC. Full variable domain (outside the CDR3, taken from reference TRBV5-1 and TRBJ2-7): KAGVTQTPRYLIKTRGQQVTLSCSPISGHRSVSWYQQTPGQGLQFLFEYFSETQRNKGNFPGRFSGRQFSNSRSEMNVSTLELGDSALYLCASSSGTGVGEQYFGPGTRLTVT.

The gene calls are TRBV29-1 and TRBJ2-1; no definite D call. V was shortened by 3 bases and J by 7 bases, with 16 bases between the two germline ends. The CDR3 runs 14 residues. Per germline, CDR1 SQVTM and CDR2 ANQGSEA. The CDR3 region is CSVDLGAVANEQFF. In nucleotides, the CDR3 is TGCAGCGTTGACCTGGGTGCTGTTGCAAATGAGCAGTTCTTC.

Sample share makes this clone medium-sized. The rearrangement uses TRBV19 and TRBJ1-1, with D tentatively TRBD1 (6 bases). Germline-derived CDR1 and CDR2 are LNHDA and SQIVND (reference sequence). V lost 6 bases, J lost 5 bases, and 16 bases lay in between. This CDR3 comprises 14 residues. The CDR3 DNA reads TGTGCCAGTAGCCCTTGGGGGGGCGGAACTGAAGCTTTCTTT. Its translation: CASSPWGGGTEAFF.

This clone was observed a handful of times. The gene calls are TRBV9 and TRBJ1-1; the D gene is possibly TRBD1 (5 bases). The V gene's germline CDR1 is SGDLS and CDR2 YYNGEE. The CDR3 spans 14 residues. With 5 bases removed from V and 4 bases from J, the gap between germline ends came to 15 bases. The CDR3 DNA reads TGTGCCAGCAGTAAACGAGGGGAGGCCACTGAAGCTTTCTTT. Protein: CASSKRGEATEAFF.

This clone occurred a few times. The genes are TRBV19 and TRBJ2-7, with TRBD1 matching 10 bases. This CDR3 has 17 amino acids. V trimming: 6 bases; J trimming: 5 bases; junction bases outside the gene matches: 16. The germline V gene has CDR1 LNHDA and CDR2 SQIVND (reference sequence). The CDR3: CASSPRVRQGAINEQYF. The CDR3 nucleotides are TGTGCCAGTAGCCCTAGGGTGAGACAGGGGGCGATTAACGAGCAGTACTTC.

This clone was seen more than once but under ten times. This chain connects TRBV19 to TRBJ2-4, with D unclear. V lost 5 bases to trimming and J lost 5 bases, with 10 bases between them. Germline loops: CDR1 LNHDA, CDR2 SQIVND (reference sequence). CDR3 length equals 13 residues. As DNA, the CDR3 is TGTGCCAGTAGTTTAACGATCGAAAACATTCAGTACTTC. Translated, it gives CASSLTIENIQYF. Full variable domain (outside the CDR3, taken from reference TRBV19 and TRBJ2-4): DGGITQSPKYLFRKEGQNVTLSCEQNLNHDAMYWYRQDPGQGLRLIYYSQIVNDFQKGDIAEGYSVSREKKESFPLTVTSAQKNPTAFYLCASSLTIENIQYFGAGTRLSVL.

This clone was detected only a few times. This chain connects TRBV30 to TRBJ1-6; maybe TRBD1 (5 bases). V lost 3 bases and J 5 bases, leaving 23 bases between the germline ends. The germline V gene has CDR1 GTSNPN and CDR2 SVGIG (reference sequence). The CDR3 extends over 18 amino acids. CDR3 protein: CAWSTFLGQVGNNSPLHF. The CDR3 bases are TGTGCCTGGAGCACATTCTTGGGGCAGGTGGGGAATAATTCACCCCTCCACTTT.

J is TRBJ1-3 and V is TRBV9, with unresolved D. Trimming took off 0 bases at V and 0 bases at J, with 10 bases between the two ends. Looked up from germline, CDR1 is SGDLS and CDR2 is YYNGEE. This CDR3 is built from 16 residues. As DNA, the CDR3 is TGTGCCAGCAGCGTAGTTCCGGGAGACTCTGGAAACACCATATATTTT. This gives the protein CASSVVPGDSGNTIYF.

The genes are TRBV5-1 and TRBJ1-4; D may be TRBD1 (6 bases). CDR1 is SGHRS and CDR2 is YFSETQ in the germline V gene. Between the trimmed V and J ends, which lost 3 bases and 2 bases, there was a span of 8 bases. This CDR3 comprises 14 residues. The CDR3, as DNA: TGCGCCAGCAGCTCCGGACAGACTAATGAAAAACTGTTTTTT. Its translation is CASSSGQTNEKLFF. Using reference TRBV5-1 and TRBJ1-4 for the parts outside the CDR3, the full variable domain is KAGVTQTPRYLIKTRGQQVTLSCSPISGHRSVSWYQQTPGQGLQFLFEYFSETQRNKGNFPGRFSGRQFSNSRSEMNVSTLELGDSALYLCASSSGQTNEKLFFGSGTQLSVL.

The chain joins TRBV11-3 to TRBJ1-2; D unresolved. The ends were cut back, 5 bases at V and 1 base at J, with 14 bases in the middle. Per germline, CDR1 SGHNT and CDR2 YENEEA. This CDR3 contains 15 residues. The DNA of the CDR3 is TGTGCCAGCAGCCCGCCTGGACGGTTTAACTATGGCTACACCTTC. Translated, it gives CASSPPGRFNYGYTF.

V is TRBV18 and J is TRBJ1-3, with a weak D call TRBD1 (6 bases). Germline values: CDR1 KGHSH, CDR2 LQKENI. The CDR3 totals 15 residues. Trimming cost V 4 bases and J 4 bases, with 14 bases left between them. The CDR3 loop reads CASSLNRVYGNTIYF. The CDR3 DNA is TGTGCCAGCTCACTGAACAGGGTCTACGGAAACACCATATATTTT.

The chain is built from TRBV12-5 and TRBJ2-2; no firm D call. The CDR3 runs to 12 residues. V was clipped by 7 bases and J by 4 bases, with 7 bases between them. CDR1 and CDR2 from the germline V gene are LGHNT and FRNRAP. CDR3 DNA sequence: TGTGCTAGTGATTCATCCACCGGGGAGCTGTTTTTT. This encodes CASDSSTGELFF.

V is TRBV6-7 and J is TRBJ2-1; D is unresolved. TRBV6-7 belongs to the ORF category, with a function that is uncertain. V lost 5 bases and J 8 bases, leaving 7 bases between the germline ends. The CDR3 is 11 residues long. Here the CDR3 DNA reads TGTGCCAGCAGTGGTGGGTATGAGCAGTTCTTC. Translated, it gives CASSGGYEQFF.

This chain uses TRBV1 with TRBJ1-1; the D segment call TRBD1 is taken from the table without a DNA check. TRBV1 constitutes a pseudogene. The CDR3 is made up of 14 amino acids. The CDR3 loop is CARTSGPVDTEAFF. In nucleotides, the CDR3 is TGCGCCAGAACCTCAGGGCCGGTGGACACTGAAGCTTTCTTT.